This T cell receptor (beta chain) comes out of a study of T cells in Graves' hyperthyroidism and ophthalmopathy. Background on the study: Initial diagnosis, before any treatment, was when peripheral blood was collected.

A NOSPECS grade of at least 4, a Clinical Activity Score of at least 3 and duration under 3 months were recorded in ophthalmopathy patients. Study results and caveats: Clonotypes that were expanded in thyroid above 0.001 mostly appeared in blood too.

Template material for amplifying TCR beta CDR3 regions consisted of RNA transcripts. The primer set for the first-round RT-PCR of the TCR CDR3 was HTBI. TCRdb re-derived calls from the multiplex PCR reads in MiXCR, one entry per CDR3 protein. This table has a few hundred thousand distinct CDR3 sequences, about 16% appearing once. The CDR3 is 15 amino acids. Germline V CDR1 and CDR2: DFQATT, SNEGSKA (reference sequence). V trimming: 6 bases; J trimming: 9 bases; junction bases outside the gene matches: 15. This clonotype was counted only a few times. Its cognate antigen is unknown. The receptor's source is a woman in her thirties with Graves' ophthalmopathy. The sequenced sample consisted of blood. The chain is built from TRBV20-1 and TRBJ1-3; 9 bases agree with TRBD1. CDR3 loop: CSANTGQGAFGTIYF. For the CDR3, the DNA is TGCAGTGCCAACACGGGACAGGGAGCTTTTGGCACCATATATTTT.